These 21 T cell receptor beta chains were all obtained from the same sample, sequenced in a study. A single record per CDR3 protein comes from TCRdb applying MiXCR to the 5' RACE reads. The sample gives 50,000 to 80,000 distinct CDR3 sequences, 22% of which show up once; about 2.7% is in the top ten. Sequencing was done on a sample of memory CD4+ T cells sorted from a lymph node. Documented subset: memory CD4+ T cells, CD4+CD45RO+CD25-. The receptors stem from a female donor with breast cancer.

This clonotype was counted only a few times. The chain recombines TRBV6-5 with TRBJ1-2, with D maybe TRBD1 (6 bases). This CDR3 is 15 amino acids long. In germline, CDR1 is MNHEY, CDR2 SVGAGI. The V end was cut by 0 bases, the J end by 7 bases, with 15 bases between. The CDR3 loop is CASSYSGAFRGGYTF. DNA for the CDR3: TGTGCCAGCAGTTACTCCGGGGCCTTCAGGGGTGGCTACACCTTC.

The gene calls are TRBV11-2 and TRBJ1-1; TRBD1 might be the D (5 bases). Germline V CDR1 and CDR2: SGHAT, FQNNGV. The ends were cut back, 5 bases at V and 0 bases at J, with 10 bases in the middle. This CDR3 has 14 amino acids. The CDR3 region is CASSQGLVNTEAFF. CDR3 DNA: TGTGCCAGCAGCCAGGGACTCGTGAACACTGAAGCTTTCTTT.

This clonotype was counted at least ten times. V and J are TRBV9 and TRBJ2-3, with D uncertain. Germline CDR1 and CDR2: SGDLS and YYNGEE. The CDR3 contains 14 residues. V lost 0 bases to trimming and J lost 2 bases, with 7 bases between them. In nucleotides, the CDR3 is TGTGCCAGCAGCGTAGGCCAGGACACAGATACGCAGTATTTT. Its protein is CASSVGQDTDTQYF.

Here the CDR3 DNA reads TGTGCCAGCAGCCGAGAGAGACTAGCGGGCGAGCAGTACTTC. This codes for CASSRERLAGEQYF. The J gene is TRBJ2-7, the V gene TRBV7-2, with 10 nucleotides matching TRBD2. J gave up 6 bases and V 5 bases, and 7 bases lay outside the gene matches. The CDR3 extends over 14 amino acids. The germline V gene encodes CDR1 SGHTA and CDR2 FQGNSA.

V gene TRBV12-3 or TRBV12-4 combines with J gene TRBJ2-7; 9 nucleotides line up with TRBD1. The CDR3 contains 15 residues. V shed 6 bases, J shed 5 bases, and the junction held 11 bases outside the gene matches. CDR3 protein: CASSGTGTGSDEQYF. The CDR3 coding sequence is TGTGCCAGCAGCGGAACCGGGACAGGGAGCGACGAGCAGTACTTC.

The gene calls are TRBV9 and TRBJ2-7, with 7 bases fitting TRBD2. V lost 0 bases and J lost 4; bases outside the gene matches: 7. The CDR3 covers 15 residues. Germline values: CDR1 SGDLS, CDR2 YYNGEE. The CDR3 loop is CASSVADKGGYEQYF. Here the CDR3 DNA reads TGTGCCAGCAGCGTAGCCGACAAGGGAGGGTACGAGCAGTACTTC.

This clonotype was detected only a few times. The chain is built from TRBV12-3 or TRBV12-4 and TRBJ2-4; D gene unclear. CDR3 length equals 16 residues. V was trimmed by 8 bases and J by 0 bases, leaving 17 bases between them. This CDR3 is CASRPDSSRAKNIQYF. The CDR3 DNA is TGTGCCAGCCGACCTGACTCCAGCCGAGCCAAAAACATTCAGTACTTC.

This clonotype has just a few counts. Germline and junction disagree at one end, which may indicate a read error. This chain links TRBV7-2 with TRBJ1-6; a possible D gene is TRBD1 (5 bases). This CDR3 has 18 residues. Looked up from germline, CDR1 is SGHTA and CDR2 is FQGNSA. The CDR3: CASSLALWGSSYNPPLHF. The CDR3 DNA is TGTGCCAGCAGCTTAGCGCTCTGGGGGTCCTCCTATAATCCACCCCTCCACTTT.

This clonotype showed up just a few times. This chain connects TRBV7-9 to TRBJ1-2; no clear D gene. Germline CDR1 reads SEHNR; CDR2 reads FQNEAQ (reference sequence). V was clipped by 1 base and J by 14 bases, with 17 bases between them. This CDR3 spans 13 amino acids. The CDR3 DNA sequence: TGTGCCAGCAGCTTAGTGGGCGGCCGTGATAGTACCTTC. Translated: CASSLVGGRDSTF.

This clonotype came up a few times. The V gene is TRBV25-1, the J gene TRBJ2-5, with TRBD1 matching 7 bases. CDR3 length: 16 amino acids. CDR1 is MGHDK, CDR2 SYGVNS, per germline. The V and J ends lost 2 bases and 5 bases, in that order; junction bases with no gene match: 11. CDR3 nucleotides: TGTGCCAGCAGTGAACCCCCCTCGACAGGGAAGGAGACCCAGTACTTC. This sequence encodes CASSEPPSTGKETQYF.

This clonotype was detected a few times. The rearrangement joins TRBV20-1 to TRBJ1-2; D call uncertain. The CDR3 runs to 14 residues. V dropped 0 bases and J dropped 0 bases, with 8 bases sitting between them. CDR1 is DFQATT and CDR2 is SNEGSKA in the germline V gene (reference sequence). The CDR3 here is CSARDTQTNYGYTF. The CDR3, as DNA: TGCAGTGCTAGAGATACGCAAACTAACTATGGCTACACCTTC.

As to this clonotype: A much larger clone differs by one base, so this may be a read error. This chain connects TRBV24-1 to TRBJ1-3, with a tentative D call TRBD1 (6 bases). CDR3 length: 14 residues. Per germline, CDR1 KGHDR and CDR2 SFDVKD. Trimming stripped 4 bases from V and 0 bases from J, with 6 bases between. The CDR3 sequence is CATSDRGSGNTIYF. The CDR3 coding sequence is TGTGCCACCAGTGACAGGGGCTCTGGAAACACCATATATTTT.

The table lists this clonotype with many counts. This rearrangement joins TRBV6-1 to TRBJ1-6; 8 bases map to TRBD1. Germline V lookup: CDR1 MNHNS, CDR2 SASEGT. The CDR3 contains 15 residues. After removal of 6 bases from V and 13 bases from J, the junction contained 14 bases not matched to a gene. This CDR3 is CASRIMGQDRFPLHF. The CDR3 region has the DNA TGTGCCAGCAGGATAATGGGACAGGACCGTTTCCCCCTCCACTTT.

Concerning this clonotype itself: Just one base apart from a much larger clone, this may be a read error. Written as DNA, the CDR3 is TGTGCCAGCAGTGTAGTCGGGGACAATGAGCAGTTCTTC. Translated, it gives CASSVVGDNEQFF. This sequence joins TRBV12-3 or TRBV12-4 and TRBJ2-1, with D perhaps TRBD2 (5 bases). Trimming removed 5 bases at V and 5 bases at J, with 10 bases between. The length of the CDR3 is 13 residues.

As regards this clonotype: A much larger clone differs by one base, so this may be a read error. The chain couples TRBV6-5 to TRBJ2-3, with a weak D call TRBD1 (5 bases). CDR3 size: 11 residues. In germline, CDR1 is MNHEY, CDR2 SVGAGI. CDR3 sequence reads: CASRGQDAQYF. CDR3 in DNA: TGTGCCAGCAGGGGGCAAGATGCGCAGTATTTT.

This chain joins TRBV5-1 and TRBJ1-1, with D unclear. This CDR3 contains 14 residues. The germline V gene encodes CDR1 SGHRS and CDR2 YFSETQ. V gave up 1 base and J gave up 3 bases, with 10 bases separating them. The CDR3 nucleotides read TGCGCCAGCAGCTTGCCCGGCGGGGACACTGAAGCTTTCTTT. As protein: CASSLPGGDTEAFF.

This chain joins TRBV5-1 and TRBJ2-3; 7 bases align to TRBD1. The trim removed 0 bases at V and 3 bases at J, leaving 7 bases unmatched. The V gene's germline CDR1 is SGHRS and CDR2 YFSETQ. CDR3 length: 16 amino acids. CDR3: CASSLEGALGTDTQYF. In nucleotides, the CDR3 is TGCGCCAGCAGCTTGGAGGGGGCGCTGGGGACAGATACGCAGTATTTT.

Only one count was recorded for this clonotype. This rearrangement joins TRBV12-3 or TRBV12-4 to TRBJ1-1, with D hard to call. The CDR3 is made up of 14 amino acids. With 2 bases removed from V and 6 bases from J, the gap between germline ends came to 13 bases. The CDR3 coding sequence is TGTGCCAGCAGTTTATCTCTCCCCGAGGCTGAAGCTTTCTTT. Translated, it gives CASSLSLPEAEAFF.

This clonotype was seen repeatedly, ten times or more. The chain employs TRBV6-5 and TRBJ1-4; D possibly corresponds to TRBD1 (5 bases). CDR1 is MNHEY and CDR2 is SVGAGI in the germline V gene. This CDR3 is built from 13 residues. V shed 2 bases and J shed 11 bases, with 12 bases lying between them. CDR3: CASSYTDTPKLFF. DNA for the CDR3: TGTGCCAGCAGTTACACGGACACGCCGAAACTGTTTTTT.

This clonotype was observed at least ten times. The rearrangement uses TRBV6-5 and TRBJ1-2, with 7 bases identical to TRBD1. The CDR3 has 13 amino acids. The trim removed 8 bases at V and 7 bases at J, leaving 10 bases unmatched. Germline V gene lookup returns CDR1 MNHEY and CDR2 SVGAGI. This chain's CDR3 is CASHDRALIGYTF. DNA of the CDR3: TGTGCCAGCCACGACAGGGCCTTAATTGGCTACACCTTC.

The V gene is TRBV20-1, the J gene TRBJ2-5; 7 bases are a match to TRBD1. The V and J ends lost 5 bases and 0 bases, in that order; junction bases with no gene match: 15. This CDR3 has 17 residues. The germline CDR1 and CDR2 sequences are DFQATT and SNEGSKA (reference sequence). This chain's CDR3 is CSAAATGLTPYQETQYF. The CDR3 DNA reads TGCAGTGCTGCCGCGACAGGGCTAACTCCGTACCAAGAGACCCAGTACTTC.